This entry is about one TCR beta chain. Its antigen remains unknown. The data are from a study of T-cell reconstitution after alpha-beta-depleted transplantation in children. Notes on the study in general: Expanded clones from the graft, numbering several hundred, reportedly supplied alpha-beta T cells about two months after transplant.

The CDR3 consists of 15 residues. V dropped 4 bases and J dropped 4 bases, with 13 bases sitting between them. CDR1 and CDR2 from the germline V gene are SNHLY and FYNNEI. During its preparation, the TCRbeta library received unique molecular identifiers. TCRdb reprocessed the PCR reads with MiXCR, giving one entry per CDR3 protein. The sample lists about 980,000 distinct CDR3 sequences; 25% to 30% were seen once. The chain couples TRBV2 to TRBJ2-2, with a tentative D call TRBD1 (6 bases). The clonotype comes from a boy less than two years old who had a stem cell transplant for SCID, so the T cells may come from the graft donor. Sequences were derived from PBMCs, mostly from graft donor cells, sampled 360 days after TCRalphabeta/CD19-depleted stem cell transplant. CDR3 in amino acids: CASSAQGSPTGELFF. DNA for the CDR3: TGTGCCAGCAGTGCGCAGGGGAGTCCCACCGGGGAGCTGTTTTTT.